The 19 T cell receptor beta chains in this list originate from one sample, sequenced in a study of T cells in localized non-small cell lung cancer. The table came from immunoSEQ multiplex PCR; TCRdb's copy has only in-frame clones and leaves some out. The sample gives approximately 10,000 clones, more than 85% of which show up once; around 13% is in the top ten. The specimen comprised peripheral blood, sampled before any cancer treatment. The receptors originated from an older male donor with stage III lung adenocarcinoma.

V and J are TRBV7-8 and TRBJ2-3, with 9 bases fitting TRBD2. From germline, CDR1 is SGHVS and CDR2 FQNEAQ. This CDR3 region has 13 residues. The J segment lost 5 bases and the V segment lost 9 bases, leaving 6 bases of the junction unmatched. CDR3 protein: CASLAGAEDTQYF. CDR3 DNA: TGTGCCAGTTTAGCGGGAGCGGAAGATACGCAGTATTTT.

V is TRBV7-3 and J is TRBJ1-1; no firm D call. The CDR3 runs 17 residues. Trimming took 5 bases from V and 0 from J, leaving 19 bases between them. From germline, CDR1 is SGHTA and CDR2 FQGTGA. The CDR3 is CASSPSGSATLNTEAFF. The CDR3 DNA sequence: TGTGCCAGCAGCCCCTCTGGTAGCGCCACCTTGAACACTGAAGCTTTCTTT.

This chain uses TRBV7-8 with TRBJ1-1; D is perhaps TRBD1 (6 bases). Between the trimmed V and J ends, which lost 2 bases and 6 bases, there was a span of 16 bases. From germline, CDR1 is SGHVS and CDR2 FQNEAQ. This CDR3 contains 15 residues. This chain's CDR3 is CASSLSKGVTSEAFF. The CDR3, as DNA: TGTGCCAGCAGCTTATCTAAGGGGGTCACATCTGAAGCTTTCTTT.

The chain joins TRBV30 to TRBJ2-2, with D unclear. V was clipped by 5 bases and J by 0 bases, with 10 bases between them. The CDR3 contains 14 residues. The V gene's germline CDR1 is GTSNPN and CDR2 SVGIG (reference sequence). CDR3 in DNA: TGTGCCTGGGCGGCGGTTGCGAACACCGGGGAGCTGTTTTTT. Translation: CAWAAVANTGELFF.

This clone appeared a few times. This chain joins TRBV6-1 and TRBJ2-5, with TRBD1 identical over 9 bases. V was clipped by 3 bases and J by 5 bases; unmatched bases: 7. The CDR3 contains 15 residues. Germline CDR1 is MNHNS and CDR2 is SASEGT. The CDR3 spells CASSDGQGSTETQYF. The DNA of the CDR3 is TGTGCCAGCAGTGACGGACAGGGGAGTACGGAGACCCAGTACTTC.

The CDR3 region has the DNA TGCGCCAGCAGTGAGAAGCTTCTGTACGAGCAGTACTTC. Translated, it gives CASSEKLLYEQYF. This chain connects TRBV10-2 to TRBJ2-7; no definite D call. Germline V gene data show CDR1 as WSHSY and CDR2 as SAAADI. The CDR3 covers 13 residues. The V gene lost 2 bases and the J gene lost 4 bases, with 9 bases spanning the gap.

The rearrangement links TRBV4-1 to TRBJ2-2; no clear D. Germline-derived CDR1 and CDR2 are MGHRA and YSYEKL. The CDR3 is 14 amino acids. Trimming left V 4 bases short and J 2 bases short, with 8 bases between. The CDR3 DNA is TGCGCCAGCAGCCTTCGACTCAACACCGGGGAGCTGTTTTTT. It yields the protein CASSLRLNTGELFF.

The CDR3 reads CASSQTTGTSGINEQFF. CDR3 DNA: TGTGCCAGCAGCCAAACTACCGGGACTAGCGGGATTAATGAGCAGTTCTTC. V is TRBV4-2 and J is TRBJ2-1; 13 bases fit TRBD2. Germline V CDR1 and CDR2: LGHNA, YNFKEQ. This CDR3 spans 17 amino acids. Losses at the gene ends were 2 bases for V and 7 bases for J; bases not matched to a gene: 8.

This clone appeared a few times. CDR3 loop: CASSSGLTGDGYTF. CDR3 sequence (DNA): TGTGCCAGCAGTTCTGGCCTGACAGGGGATGGCTACACCTTC. The chain employs TRBV27 and TRBJ1-2; 8 nucleotides line up with TRBD1. This CDR3 comprises 14 residues. Germline V CDR1 and CDR2: MNHEY, SMNVEV (reference sequence). With V trimmed by 4 bases and J by 6 bases, 7 bases remained unmatched.

The V gene is TRBV7-8, the J gene TRBJ2-7, with D perhaps matching TRBD1 (5 bases). Germline-derived CDR1 and CDR2 are SGHVS and FQNEAQ. V lost 0 bases to trimming and J lost 6 bases, with 9 bases between them. This CDR3 comprises 13 residues. The CDR3 coding sequence is TGTGCCAGCAGCTTAGCGCTGGGGCGCGAGCAGTACTTC. It encodes CASSLALGREQYF.

J is TRBJ2-5 and V is TRBV7-9, with D unclear. CDR1 and CDR2 (germline): SEHNR, FQNEAQ (reference sequence). The CDR3 loop spans 14 amino acids. V lost 7 bases and J 5 bases, leaving 17 bases between the germline ends. The CDR3 here is CASTLLIPSETQYF. The CDR3 DNA is TGTGCCAGCACCTTGCTTATCCCAAGCGAGACCCAGTACTTC. Full variable domain (outside the CDR3, taken from reference TRBV7-9 and TRBJ2-5): DTGVSQNPRHKITKRGQNVTFRCDPISEHNRLYWYRQTLGQGPEFLTYFQNEAQLEKSRLLSDRFSAERPKGSFSTLEIQRTEQGDSAMYLCASTLLIPSETQYFGPGTRLLVL.

The rearrangement joins TRBV21-1 to TRBJ2-4; the table calls TRBD2, which could not be checked here. TRBV21-1 counts as a pseudogene. The CDR3 loop spans 16 amino acids. The CDR3: CASSYEAGAAKNIQYF. The CDR3 coding sequence is TGTGCCAGCAGCTATGAGGCGGGGGCAGCCAAAAACATTCAGTACTTC.

The rearrangement links TRBV7-6 to TRBJ2-1, with 12 nucleotides matching TRBD2. Germline V gives CDR1 SGHVS, CDR2 FNYEAQ. The CDR3 has 17 amino acids. J gave up 9 bases and V 5 bases, and 14 bases lay outside the gene matches. DNA of the CDR3: TGTGCCAGCAGCGCTCGACTAGCGGGAGAGGGCGGCGGTGAGCAGTTCTTC. Protein: CASSARLAGEGGGEQFF.

This chain joins TRBV10-2 and TRBJ2-2; maybe TRBD2 (6 bases). Trimming removed 10 bases at V and 5 bases at J, with 8 bases between. Germline V gives CDR1 WSHSY, CDR2 SAAADI. This CDR3 contains 11 residues. This chain's CDR3 is CATRETGELFF. For the CDR3, the DNA is TGCGCCACCCGGGAGACCGGGGAGCTGTTTTTT.

V and J are TRBV11-2 and TRBJ2-3, with D hard to call. V shed 3 bases and J shed 6 bases, with 10 bases lying between them. This CDR3 region has 13 residues. Germline CDR1 and CDR2: SGHAT and FQNNGV. CDR3 coding DNA: TGTGCCAGCAGCTTGAATGTAGTGGATACGCAGTATTTT. Protein product: CASSLNVVDTQYF.

The genes are TRBV29-1 and TRBJ2-3; 9 nucleotides match TRBD2. The CDR3 consists of 17 residues. From germline, CDR1 is SQVTM and CDR2 ANQGSEA. The V segment lost 1 base and the J segment 1 base; nucleotides outside the gene matches: 9. The CDR3 spells CSVEGVSGSRGTDTQYF. CDR3 DNA: TGCAGCGTTGAAGGGGTTAGCGGGAGTAGGGGCACAGATACGCAGTATTTT.

V usage is TRBV4-2 and J usage is TRBJ1-1; tentatively, D is TRBD1 (6 bases). V was trimmed by 4 bases and J by 6 bases, leaving 12 bases between them. Germline loops: CDR1 LGHNA, CDR2 YNFKEQ. This CDR3 has 13 residues. CDR3 amino acids: CASSLLRQAEAFF. Here the CDR3 DNA reads TGTGCCAGCAGCCTCCTGCGACAGGCTGAAGCTTTCTTT.

The rearrangement joins TRBV6-1 to TRBJ2-4, with D possibly matching TRBD2 (5 bases). Deletions cut 6 bases from V and 7 bases from J, with 16 bases between. Germline assignment: CDR1 MNHNS and CDR2 SASEGT. CDR3 length equals 14 residues. The chain's CDR3 is CASSRRGSTNIQYF. As DNA, the CDR3 is TGTGCCAGCAGCCGGAGAGGGAGCACGAACATTCAGTACTTC.

The chain is built from TRBV5-1 and TRBJ2-7, with 9 bases identical to TRBD1. This CDR3 has 14 residues. Germline loops: CDR1 SGHRS, CDR2 YFSETQ. V trimming: 4 bases; J trimming: 2 bases; junction bases outside the gene matches: 4. In DNA form, the CDR3 reads TGCGCCAGCAGCGTGGGACAGGGTCCCTACGAGCAGTACTTC. It encodes CASSVGQGPYEQYF.